Below, 2 T cell receptor beta chains from the same sample are listed, as sequenced in a study of shared clonotypes between healthy human individuals. The repertoire was sequenced with immunoSEQ multiplex PCR; TCRdb's copy has only in-frame clones and lacks some. Among around 2.1 million clones listed, approximately 96% were seen once. Material: naive CD4+ T cells sorted from blood. Described subset: CD45RA+ positively selected. The origin of the receptors is a man younger than 35 in good health.

Details on this clone: The sample carries other DNA sequences with the same CDR3. The rearrangement joins TRBV19 to TRBJ1-5; 8 bases agree with TRBD1. V gave up 1 base and J gave up 4 bases; unmatched junction bases: 0. This CDR3 comprises 14 residues. Germline values: CDR1 LNHDA, CDR2 SQIVND (reference sequence). This chain's CDR3 is CASSIGQGNQPQHF. The CDR3 DNA reads TGTGCCAGTAGTATAGGACAGGGGAATCAGCCCCAGCATTTT.

This chain links TRBV19 with TRBJ1-2, with D tentatively TRBD1 (5 bases). This CDR3 has 12 residues. The germline V and J ends were trimmed by 4 bases and 6 bases, with 9 bases remaining between them. Germline loops: CDR1 LNHDA, CDR2 SQIVND (reference sequence). Written as DNA, the CDR3 is TGTGCCAGTAGTACAGGGCGCAATGGCTACACCTTC. Amino acid sequence: CASSTGRNGYTF.